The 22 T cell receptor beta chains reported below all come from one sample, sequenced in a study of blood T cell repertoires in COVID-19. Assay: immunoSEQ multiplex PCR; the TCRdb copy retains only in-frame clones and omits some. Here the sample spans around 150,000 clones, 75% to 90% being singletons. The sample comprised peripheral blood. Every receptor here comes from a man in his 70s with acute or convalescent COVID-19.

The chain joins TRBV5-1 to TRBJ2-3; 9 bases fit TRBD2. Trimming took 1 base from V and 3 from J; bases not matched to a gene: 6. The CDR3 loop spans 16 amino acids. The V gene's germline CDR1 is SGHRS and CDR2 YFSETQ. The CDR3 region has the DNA TGCGCCAGCAGCTTGCTCGGCGGGGGGGCAACAGATACGCAGTATTTT. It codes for CASSLLGGGATDTQYF. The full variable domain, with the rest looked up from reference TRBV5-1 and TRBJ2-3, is KAGVTQTPRYLIKTRGQQVTLSCSPISGHRSVSWYQQTPGQGLQFLFEYFSETQRNKGNFPGRFSGRQFSNSRSEMNVSTLELGDSALYLCASSLLGGGATDTQYFGPGTRLTVL.

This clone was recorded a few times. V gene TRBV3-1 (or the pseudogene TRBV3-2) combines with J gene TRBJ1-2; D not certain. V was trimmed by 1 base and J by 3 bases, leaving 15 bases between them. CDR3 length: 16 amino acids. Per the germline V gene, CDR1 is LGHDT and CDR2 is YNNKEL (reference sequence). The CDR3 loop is CASSQVAAGRDYGYTF. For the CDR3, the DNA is TGTGCCAGCAGCCAAGTCGCAGCAGGCCGAGACTATGGCTACACCTTC.

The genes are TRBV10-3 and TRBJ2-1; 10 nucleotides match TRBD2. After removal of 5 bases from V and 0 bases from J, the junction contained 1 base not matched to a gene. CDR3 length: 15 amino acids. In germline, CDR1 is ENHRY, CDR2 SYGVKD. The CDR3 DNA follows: TGTGCCATCAGTCCTAGCGGGAGCTCCTACAATGAGCAGTTCTTC. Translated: CAISPSGSSYNEQFF.

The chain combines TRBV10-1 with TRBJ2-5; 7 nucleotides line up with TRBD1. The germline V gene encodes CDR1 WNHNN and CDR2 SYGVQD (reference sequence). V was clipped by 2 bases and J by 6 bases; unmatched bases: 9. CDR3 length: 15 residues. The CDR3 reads CASSEVGQGDKTQYF. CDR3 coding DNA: TGCGCCAGCAGTGAGGTAGGGCAGGGGGACAAGACCCAGTACTTC.

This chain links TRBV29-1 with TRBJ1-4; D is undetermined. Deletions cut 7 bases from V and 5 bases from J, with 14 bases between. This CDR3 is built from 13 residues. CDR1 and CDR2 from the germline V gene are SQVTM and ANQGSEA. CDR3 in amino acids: CSAGQQQNEKLFF. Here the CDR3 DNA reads TGCAGCGCTGGGCAACAGCAAAATGAAAAACTGTTTTTT. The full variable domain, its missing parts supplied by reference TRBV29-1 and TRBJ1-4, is SAVISQKPSRDICQRGTSLTIQCQVDSQVTMMFWYRQQPGQSLTLIATANQGSEATYESGFVIDKFPISRPNLTFSTLTVSNMSPEDSSIYLCSAGQQQNEKLFFGSGTQLSVL.

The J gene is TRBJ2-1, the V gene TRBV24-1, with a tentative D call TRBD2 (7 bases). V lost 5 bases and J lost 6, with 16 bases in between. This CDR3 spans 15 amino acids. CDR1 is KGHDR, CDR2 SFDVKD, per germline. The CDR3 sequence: CATSGEGGVSNEQFF. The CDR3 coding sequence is TGTGCCACCAGTGGGGAGGGGGGGGTTTCCAATGAGCAGTTCTTC.

The CDR3 DNA sequence: TGTGCCAGCAGCTCCTCCGGGACACCTTATGGCTACACCTTC. It yields the protein CASSSSGTPYGYTF. The V call is TRBV28, the J call TRBJ1-2, with D perhaps matching TRBD1 (6 bases). Germline V gene sequence: CDR1 MDHEN, CDR2 SYDVKM. CDR3 length: 14 amino acids. The V end lost 6 bases, the J end lost 5 bases, and 16 bases lay between the germline ends.

The CDR3 nucleotides read TGTGCCAGCAGCACGGGGACAGGGGGGACAGATACGCAGTATTTT. Translated, it gives CASSTGTGGTDTQYF. This chain connects TRBV7-2 to TRBJ2-3; 11 bases map to TRBD1. This CDR3 comprises 15 residues. Per germline, CDR1 SGHTA and CDR2 FQGNSA. The V segment lost 5 bases and the J segment 3 bases; nucleotides outside the gene matches: 4.

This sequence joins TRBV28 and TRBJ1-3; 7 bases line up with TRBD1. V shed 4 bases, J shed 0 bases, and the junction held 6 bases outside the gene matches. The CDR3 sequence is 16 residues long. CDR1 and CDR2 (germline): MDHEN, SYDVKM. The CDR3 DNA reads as TGTGCCAGCAGTTCTACAGGGGTCGGCTCTGGAAACACCATATATTTT. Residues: CASSSTGVGSGNTIYF. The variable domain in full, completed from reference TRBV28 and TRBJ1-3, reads DVKVTQSSRYLVKRTGEKVFLECVQDMDHENMFWYRQDPGLGLRLIYFSYDVKMKEKGDIPEGYSVSREKKERFSLILESASTNQTSMYLCASSSTGVGSGNTIYFGEGSWLTVV.

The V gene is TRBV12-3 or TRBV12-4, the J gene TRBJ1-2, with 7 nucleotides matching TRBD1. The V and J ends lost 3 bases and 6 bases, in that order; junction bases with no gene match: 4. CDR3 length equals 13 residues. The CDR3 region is CASSFTTGNGYTF. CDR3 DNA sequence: TGTGCCAGCAGTTTCACGACAGGGAATGGCTACACCTTC.

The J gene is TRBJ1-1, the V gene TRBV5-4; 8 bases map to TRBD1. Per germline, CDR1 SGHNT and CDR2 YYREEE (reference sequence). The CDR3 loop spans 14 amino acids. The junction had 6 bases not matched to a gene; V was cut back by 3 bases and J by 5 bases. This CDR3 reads CASSSQGANTEAFF. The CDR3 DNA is TGTGCCAGCAGCTCTCAGGGGGCGAATACTGAAGCTTTCTTT.

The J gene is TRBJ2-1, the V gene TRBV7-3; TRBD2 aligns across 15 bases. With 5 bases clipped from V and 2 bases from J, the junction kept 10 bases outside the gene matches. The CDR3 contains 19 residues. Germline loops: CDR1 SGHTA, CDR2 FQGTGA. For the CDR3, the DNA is TGTGCCAGCAGCGTCTCCGGGACTAGCGGGAGGCCGCCCTACAATGAGCAGTTCTTC. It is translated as CASSVSGTSGRPPYNEQFF.

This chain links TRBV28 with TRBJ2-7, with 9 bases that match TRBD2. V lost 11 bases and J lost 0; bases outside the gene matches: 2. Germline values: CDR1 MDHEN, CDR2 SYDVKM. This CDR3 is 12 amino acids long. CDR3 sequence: CAVSGSSYEQYF. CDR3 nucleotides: TGTGCCGTTAGCGGGAGCTCCTACGAGCAGTACTTC.

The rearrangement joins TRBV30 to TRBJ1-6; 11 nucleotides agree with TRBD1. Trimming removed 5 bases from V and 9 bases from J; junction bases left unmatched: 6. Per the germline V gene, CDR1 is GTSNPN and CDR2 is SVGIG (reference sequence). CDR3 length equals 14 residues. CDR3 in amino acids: CAWRGQGDSSPLHF. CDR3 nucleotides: TGTGCCTGGCGGGGACAGGGGGATAGTTCACCCCTCCACTTT. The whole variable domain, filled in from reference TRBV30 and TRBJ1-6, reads SQTIHQWPATLVQPVGSPLSLECTVEGTSNPNLYWYRQAAGRGLQLLFYSVGIGQISSEVPQNLSASRPQDRQFILSSKKLLLSDSGFYLCAWRGQGDSSPLHFGNGTRLTVT.

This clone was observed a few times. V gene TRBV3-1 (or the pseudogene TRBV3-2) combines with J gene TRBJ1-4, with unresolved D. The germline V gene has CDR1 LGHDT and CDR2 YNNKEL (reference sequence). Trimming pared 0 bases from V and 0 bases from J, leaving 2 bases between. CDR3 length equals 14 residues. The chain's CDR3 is CASSQDSTNEKLFF. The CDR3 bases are TGTGCCAGCAGCCAAGACTCAACTAATGAAAAACTGTTTTTT.

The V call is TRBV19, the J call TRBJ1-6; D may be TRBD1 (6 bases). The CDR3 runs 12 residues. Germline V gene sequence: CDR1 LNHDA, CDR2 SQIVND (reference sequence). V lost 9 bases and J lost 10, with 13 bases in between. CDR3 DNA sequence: TGTGCCAGCACAGGGTTGGGGTCACCCCTCCACTTT. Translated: CASTGLGSPLHF.

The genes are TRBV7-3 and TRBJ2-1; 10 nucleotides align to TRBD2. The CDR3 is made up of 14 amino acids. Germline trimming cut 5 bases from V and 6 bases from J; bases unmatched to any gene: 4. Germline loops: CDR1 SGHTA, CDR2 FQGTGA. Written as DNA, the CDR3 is TGTGCCAGCAGCCAAAGCGGGGGGGCCAATGAGCAGTTCTTC. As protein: CASSQSGGANEQFF.

The CDR3 is CASSPPDLAPSYNEQFF. CDR3 sequence (DNA): TGTGCCAGCTCACCACCGGACCTAGCGCCCTCCTACAATGAGCAGTTCTTC. J is TRBJ2-1 and V is TRBV18, with a possible D match to TRBD2 (6 bases). Germline CDR1 and CDR2: KGHSH and LQKENI. The CDR3 contains 17 residues. Trimming took off 0 bases at V and 0 bases at J, with 12 bases between the two ends.

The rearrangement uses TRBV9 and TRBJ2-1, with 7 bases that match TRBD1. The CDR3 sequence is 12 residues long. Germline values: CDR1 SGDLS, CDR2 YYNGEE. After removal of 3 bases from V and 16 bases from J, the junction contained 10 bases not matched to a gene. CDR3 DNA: TGTGCCAGCAGCGCGCGGACAGGAGGAATCTTCTTC. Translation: CASSARTGGIFF.

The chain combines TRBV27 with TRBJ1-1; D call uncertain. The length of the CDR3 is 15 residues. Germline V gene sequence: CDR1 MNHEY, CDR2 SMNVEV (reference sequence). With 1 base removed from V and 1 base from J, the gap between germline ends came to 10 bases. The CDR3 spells CASSLYRERNTEAFF. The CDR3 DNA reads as TGTGCCAGCAGTTTATATCGGGAACGGAACACTGAAGCTTTCTTT.

This CDR3 is CASSLRGNTDTQYF. The CDR3 DNA reads TGCGCCAGCAGCTTGCGAGGCAACACAGATACGCAGTATTTT. V gene TRBV5-1 combines with J gene TRBJ2-3; no clear D gene. Germline values: CDR1 SGHRS, CDR2 YFSETQ. CDR3 length equals 14 residues. Between the trimmed V and J ends, which lost 1 base and 2 bases, there was a span of 8 bases.

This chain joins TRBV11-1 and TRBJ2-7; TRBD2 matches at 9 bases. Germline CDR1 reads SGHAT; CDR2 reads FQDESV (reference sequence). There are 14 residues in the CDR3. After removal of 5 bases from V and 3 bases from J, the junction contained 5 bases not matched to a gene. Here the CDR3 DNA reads TGTGCCAGCAGCCCAGGACTAGCGAGCTACGAGCAGTACTTC. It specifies CASSPGLASYEQYF.